This T cell receptor (beta chain) was profiled in a study of siplizumab effects on memory and regulatory T cells. The repertoire was sequenced with immunoSEQ multiplex PCR; TCRdb's copy has only in-frame clones and lacks some. The profile shows about 100,000 clones, roughly 94% of them singletons. About this clone: Its antigen is as yet unknown.

Overall study results and limits: In the presence of siplizumab, alloreactive sequences traceable to unstimulated CD4+ memory cells were significantly reduced.

V dropped 3 bases and J dropped 6; count of bases not matched to a gene: 7. The length of the CDR3 is 14 residues. Per germline, CDR1 SGHRS and CDR2 YFSETQ. The clonotype was recovered from a human donor in good health. The chain joins TRBV5-1 to TRBJ1-1, with 8 bases lining up with TRBD1. Sequencing was performed on Tregs sorted from blood. The CDR3 spells CASSWGQARAEAFF. The CDR3 DNA is TGCGCCAGCAGCTGGGGACAGGCCCGGGCTGAAGCTTTCTTT.